The 14 T cell receptor beta chains in this list originate from one sample, sequenced in a study of cytomegalovirus exposure and HLA in healthy donors. 13 Jbeta primers and 60 Vbeta primers were used for the PCR. TCRdb keeps only in-frame clones here, not all; method: immunoSEQ multiplex PCR. The sample comprises around 120,000 clones, roughly 78% of which are singletons, and 6.3% rests with the top ten. The sequencing input was PBMCs. Source of these receptors: a middle-aged woman in good health and CMV-seronegative.

The chain is built from TRBV19 and TRBJ2-7; 11 bases match TRBD2. The CDR3 has 18 amino acids. Trimming at V came to 4 bases and at J to 4 bases, leaving 15 bases not matched to a gene. CDR1 is LNHDA, CDR2 SQIVND, per germline (reference sequence). The CDR3 loop is CASSKSRSSGRLTYEQYF. The CDR3 region has the DNA TGTGCCAGTAGTAAATCCCGATCTAGCGGGAGGCTCACTTACGAGCAGTACTTC.

Only one count was recorded for this clone. The junction shows a germline mismatch at one end, possibly a read error. The J gene is TRBJ2-7, the V gene TRBV28; D possibly corresponds to TRBD1 (6 bases). CDR1 is MDHEN, CDR2 SYDVKM, per germline. CDR3 length: 12 amino acids. The CDR3: CASSRTSGARDF. The CDR3 nucleotides are TGTGCCAGCAGTCGAACGTCAGGGGCACGGGACTTC. The variable domain in full, completed from reference TRBV28 and TRBJ2-7, reads DVKVTQSSRYLVKRTGEKVFLECVQDMDHENMFWYRQDPGLGLRLIYFSYDVKMKEKGDIPEGYSVSREKKERFSLILESASTNQTSMYLCASSRTSGARDFGPGTRLTVT.

The chain carries TRBV6-7 and TRBJ2-1, with TRBD1 matching over 10 bases. TRBV6-7 falls under the ORF class, with uncertain function. V shed 2 bases, J shed 5 bases, and the junction held 6 bases outside the gene matches. This CDR3 contains 16 residues. The chain's CDR3 is CASSYTGTGVNNEQFF. As DNA, the CDR3 is TGTGCCAGCAGTTACACCGGGACAGGGGTAAACAATGAGCAGTTCTTC.

The chain recombines TRBV7-3 with TRBJ2-7; D is perhaps TRBD1 (5 bases). The CDR3 is 13 amino acids. CDR1 and CDR2 (germline): SGHTA, FQGTGA. V lost 5 bases, J lost 5 bases, and 13 bases lay in between. The CDR3 sequence: CASSTSGSHEQYF. For the CDR3, the DNA is TGTGCCAGCAGCACATCAGGGTCCCACGAGCAGTACTTC.

The J gene is TRBJ2-3, the V gene TRBV27, with 15 bases lining up with TRBD2. Germline V gene data show CDR1 as MNHEY and CDR2 as SMNVEV (reference sequence). The CDR3 has 19 amino acids. Trimming removed 3 bases from V and 4 bases from J; junction bases left unmatched: 11. The CDR3 region is CASSFHGLAGGPRSDTQYF. The DNA of the CDR3 is TGTGCCAGCAGTTTCCACGGACTAGCGGGAGGGCCGCGGTCAGATACGCAGTATTTT.

V gene TRBV6-5 combines with J gene TRBJ2-6; possibly TRBD1 for D (5 bases). Looked up from germline, CDR1 is MNHEY and CDR2 is SVGAGI. Between the trimmed V and J ends, which lost 2 bases and 3 bases, there was a span of 8 bases. The CDR3 is 15 residues long. CDR3 in DNA: TGTGCCAGCAGTTACGACAGTTATGGGGCCAACGTCCTGACTTTC. It yields the protein CASSYDSYGANVLTF.

This clone was detected only once. The chain links TRBV19 to TRBJ1-5; 7 bases agree with TRBD1. The V segment lost 5 bases and the J segment 0 bases; nucleotides outside the gene matches: 4. This CDR3 has 15 residues. Germline V lookup: CDR1 LNHDA, CDR2 SQIVND (reference sequence). The CDR3 region is CASSRTGYSNQPQHF. Here the CDR3 DNA reads TGTGCCAGTAGTCGGACAGGCTATAGCAATCAGCCCCAGCATTTT.

CDR3 loop: CASSTGREVSYNEQFF. The CDR3, as DNA: TGTGCCAGCAGCACCGGGCGGGAGGTCTCCTACAATGAGCAGTTCTTC. The rearrangement links TRBV28 to TRBJ2-1; 8 bases agree with TRBD2. There are 16 residues in the CDR3. Germline CDR1 and CDR2: MDHEN and SYDVKM. The junction had 7 bases not matched to a gene; V was cut back by 6 bases and J by 0 bases.

V gene TRBV18 combines with J gene TRBJ2-7, with 10 bases that match TRBD1. In germline, CDR1 is KGHSH, CDR2 LQKENI. The CDR3 totals 14 residues. V shed 1 base, J shed 5 bases, and the junction held 2 bases outside the gene matches. CDR3 nucleotide sequence: TGTGCCAGCTCACCACAAGGGACAGGGGACGAGCAGTACTTC. Amino acids: CASSPQGTGDEQYF.

The chain recombines TRBV6-5 with TRBJ2-2; D might be TRBD1 (5 bases). Looked up from germline, CDR1 is MNHEY and CDR2 is SVGAGI. The V and J ends lost 7 bases and 1 base respectively, with 13 bases between them. CDR3 length: 15 residues. Written as DNA, the CDR3 is TGTGCCAGCACCCCCAGGGTATTGAACACCGGGGAGCTGTTTTTT. As protein: CASTPRVLNTGELFF.

This chain connects TRBV7-2 to TRBJ1-5; the match to TRBD1 covers 7 bases. Germline lookup yields CDR1 SGHTA and CDR2 FQGNSA. This CDR3 is 13 amino acids long. Losses at the gene ends were 3 bases for V and 7 bases for J; bases not matched to a gene: 3. The CDR3 DNA follows: TGTGCCAGCAGCTTGACAGGGAGGCAGCCCCAGCATTTT. It yields the protein CASSLTGRQPQHF.

This chain links TRBV11-2 with TRBJ2-1, with 14 bases matching TRBD2. The CDR3 runs to 15 residues. Germline V lookup: CDR1 SGHAT, CDR2 FQNNGV. The J segment lost 6 bases and the V segment lost 5 bases, leaving 3 bases of the junction unmatched. In DNA, the CDR3 is TGTGCCAGCAGCCTGGGACTAGCGGGAGCCAATGAGCAGTTCTTC. It translates to CASSLGLAGANEQFF.

In regard to this clone: One junction end does not reproduce the germline sequence, and a read error may be involved. Here the CDR3 reads CASSLGAAIGQAFVF. The CDR3 coding sequence is TGTGCCAGCAGCTTAGGAGCGGCGATCGGACAGGCATTCGTCTTC. The chain uses TRBV7-2 and TRBJ1-2, with 7 bases lining up with TRBD1. This CDR3 spans 15 amino acids. CDR1 SGHTA and CDR2 FQGNSA come from the germline V gene. Together with reference TRBV7-2 and TRBJ1-2, the CDR3 gives the full variable domain: GAGVSQSPSNKVTEKGKDVELRCDPISGHTALYWYRQSLGQGLEFLIYFQGNSAPDKSGLPSDRFSAERTGGSVSTLTIQRTQQEDSAVYLCASSLGAAIGQAFVFGSGTRLTVV.

This rearrangement joins TRBV7-9 to TRBJ1-5, with TRBD1 matching over 9 bases. V dropped 5 bases and J dropped 7; count of bases not matched to a gene: 9. This CDR3 spans 15 amino acids. Germline V gene lookup returns CDR1 SEHNR and CDR2 FQNEAQ (reference sequence). The CDR3 region has the DNA TGTGCCAGCAGCCCGGGGGACAGGGAAGGACAGCCCCAGCATTTT. Its translation: CASSPGDREGQPQHF.